The 19 T cell receptor beta chains in this list originate from one sample, sequenced in a study of cytomegalovirus exposure and HLA in healthy donors. Primers included in the PCR were 60 Vbeta and 13 Jbeta primers. Produced via immunoSEQ multiplex PCR; TCRdb's table is partial and in-frame only. Found here are 150,000 to 200,000 clones, around 68% of them singletons; the top ten hold approximately 1.5%. Sequencing was performed on PBMCs. These receptors originate from a man in his forties or fifties in good health and CMV-seronegative.

This clone was seen a single time. V is TRBV23-1 and J is TRBJ1-6; D possibly corresponds to TRBD1 (5 bases). TRBV23-1 qualifies as an ORF whose function is uncertain. The CDR3 is 16 amino acids. V was shortened by 6 bases and J by 8 bases, with 20 bases between the two germline ends. In DNA form, the CDR3 reads TGCGCCAGCAGGAATAAGACAGCGGGGTTAGATTCACCCCTCCACTTT. Its translation is CASRNKTAGLDSPLHF.

J is TRBJ1-6 and V is TRBV7-3, with D uncertain. The V end was cut by 3 bases, the J end by 10 bases, with 10 bases between. The CDR3 sequence is 13 residues long. Germline lookup yields CDR1 SGHTA and CDR2 FQGTGA. The CDR3 region has the DNA TGTGCCAGCAGCTTGAGCGCCACCTCACCCCTCCACTTT. This codes for CASSLSATSPLHF.

The rearrangement uses TRBV4-1 and TRBJ2-7; the D gene is possibly TRBD2 (5 bases). Trimming pared 3 bases from V and 2 bases from J, leaving 11 bases between. The germline V gene encodes CDR1 MGHRA and CDR2 YSYEKL. The length of the CDR3 is 14 residues. The CDR3 loop is CASSHVTAAYEQYF. DNA for the CDR3: TGCGCCAGCAGCCATGTAACAGCGGCCTACGAGCAGTACTTC.

V gene TRBV25-1 combines with J gene TRBJ1-1, with D maybe TRBD1 (5 bases). CDR3 length equals 13 residues. Deletions cut 2 bases from V and 5 bases from J, with 9 bases between. Germline V gene data show CDR1 as MGHDK and CDR2 as SYGVNS. For the CDR3, the DNA is TGTGCCAGCAGTGAAGGGGCGCGGACTGAAGCTTTCTTT. Its protein is CASSEGARTEAFF.

The chain combines TRBV5-1 with TRBJ2-7; 10 bases agree with TRBD1. The CDR3 runs to 15 residues. With V trimmed by 5 bases and J by 3 bases, 8 bases remained unmatched. CDR1 is SGHRS and CDR2 is YFSETQ in the germline V gene. CDR3 in amino acids: CASSLTGTGVYEQYF. DNA for the CDR3: TGCGCCAGCAGTCTGACCGGGACAGGGGTCTACGAGCAGTACTTC.

The chain recombines TRBV19 with TRBJ1-5; D not certain. The CDR3 length is 16 residues. The ends were cut back, 5 bases at V and 3 bases at J, with 17 bases in the middle. The germline gives CDR1 LNHDA, CDR2 SQIVND (reference sequence). CDR3 protein: CASSFDPLRDNQPQHF. The CDR3 nucleotides read TGTGCCAGTAGTTTCGACCCCTTACGGGACAATCAGCCCCAGCATTTT.

This chain joins TRBV19 and TRBJ2-6, with TRBD1 matching over 8 bases. Per the germline V gene, CDR1 is LNHDA and CDR2 is SQIVND (reference sequence). With 5 bases clipped from V and 8 bases from J, the junction kept 11 bases outside the gene matches. CDR3 length: 16 residues. The CDR3 is CASSSMRQGNSNVLTF. CDR3 nucleotides: TGTGCCAGTAGTTCAATGCGACAGGGGAATTCCAACGTCCTGACTTTC.

V usage is TRBV9 and J usage is TRBJ2-5, with 10 bases lining up with TRBD2. The CDR3 has 16 residues. V trimming: 0 bases; J trimming: 1 base; junction bases outside the gene matches: 3. The germline CDR1 and CDR2 sequences are SGDLS and YYNGEE. In nucleotides, the CDR3 is TGTGCCAGCAGCGTAGTAAGCGGGGGGGGCCAAGAGACCCAGTACTTC. This gives the protein CASSVVSGGGQETQYF.

In this sample, this clone turned up once. The chain recombines TRBV11-3 with TRBJ2-3; possibly TRBD1 for D (5 bases). The CDR3 has 14 amino acids. V was cut by 5 bases and J by 6 bases, with 15 bases left in between. Germline values: CDR1 SGHNT, CDR2 YENEEA. The CDR3 reads CASSLIDSPDTQYF. CDR3 DNA sequence: TGTGCCAGCAGCCTCATAGACAGTCCGGATACGCAGTATTTT.

This clone appeared a single time. V usage is TRBV29-1 and J usage is TRBJ2-5; D possibly corresponds to TRBD1 (5 bases). The germline gives CDR1 SQVTM, CDR2 ANQGSEA. The CDR3 extends over 14 amino acids. V was clipped by 4 bases and J by 2 bases, with 14 bases between them. The DNA of the CDR3 is TGCAGCGTTGTGACAGCTAGGTCTCAAGAGACCCAGTACTTC. Residues: CSVVTARSQETQYF.

This clone has just one count. This rearrangement joins TRBV18 to TRBJ1-1; D might be TRBD1 (6 bases). CDR1 is KGHSH and CDR2 is LQKENI in the germline V gene. CDR3 size: 14 residues. Trimming cost V 3 bases and J 3 bases, with 11 bases left between them. CDR3 nucleotides: TGTGCCAGCTCACCTCTGACAGGTGACACTGAAGCTTTCTTT. Translation: CASSPLTGDTEAFF.

The rearrangement joins TRBV5-6 to TRBJ1-5; D is undetermined. Trimming took off 1 base at V and 0 bases at J, with 8 bases between the two ends. CDR1 is SGHDT and CDR2 is YYEEEE in the germline V gene. The CDR3 sequence is 15 residues long. Here the CDR3 DNA reads TGTGCCAGCAGCTTGAGGAGGCATAGCAATCAGCCCCAGCATTTT. Protein: CASSLRRHSNQPQHF.

This clone occurred a few times. The gene calls are TRBV2 and TRBJ2-3; D might be TRBD1 (6 bases). Germline loops: CDR1 SNHLY, CDR2 FYNNEI. Trimming took off 4 bases at V and 2 bases at J, with 10 bases between the two ends. CDR3 length equals 14 residues. This CDR3 reads CASSADSSTDTQYF. The CDR3 nucleotides are TGTGCCAGCAGTGCGGACAGTTCCACAGATACGCAGTATTTT.

The chain uses TRBV27 and TRBJ1-2; no clear D gene. Trimming removed 4 bases from V and 2 bases from J, with 11 bases in between. Per the germline V gene, CDR1 is MNHEY and CDR2 is SMNVEV (reference sequence). The CDR3 length is 14 residues. The CDR3 protein is CASSSTLVNYGYTF. In DNA form, the CDR3 reads TGTGCCAGCAGTTCGACACTGGTGAACTATGGCTACACCTTC.

The chain is built from TRBV5-4 and TRBJ1-6, with 7 bases matching TRBD1. The junction had 6 bases not matched to a gene; V was cut back by 0 bases and J by 9 bases. The CDR3 is made up of 15 amino acids. Germline V gene sequence: CDR1 SGHNT, CDR2 YYREEE (reference sequence). CDR3 bases: TGTGCCAGCAGCTTGGAGGGGGCTATGAGTTCACCCCTCCACTTT. Its translation: CASSLEGAMSSPLHF.

The chain combines TRBV18 with TRBJ2-7; 7 nucleotides line up with TRBD1. V gave up 2 bases and J gave up 0 bases; unmatched junction bases: 4. Germline lookup yields CDR1 KGHSH and CDR2 LQKENI. This CDR3 spans 15 amino acids. In DNA form, the CDR3 reads TGTGCCAGCTCACCAACGGGACAGCCCTCCTACGAGCAGTACTTC. Its protein is CASSPTGQPSYEQYF.

This chain joins TRBV18 and TRBJ1-3, with D maybe TRBD1 (5 bases). The V end lost 2 bases, the J end lost 3 bases, and 11 bases lay between the germline ends. There are 15 residues in the CDR3. Germline CDR1 reads KGHSH; CDR2 reads LQKENI. CDR3: CASSPGWGGGNTIYF. CDR3 coding DNA: TGTGCCAGCTCACCAGGCTGGGGCGGTGGAAACACCATATATTTT.

J is TRBJ1-1 and V is TRBV14; possibly TRBD1 for D (5 bases). The CDR3 runs 16 residues. Germline CDR1 reads SGHDN; CDR2 reads FVKESK. Trimming took off 3 bases at V and 4 bases at J, with 18 bases between the two ends. The CDR3 here is CASSHRRGGVGTEAFF. CDR3 sequence (DNA): TGTGCCAGCAGCCACCGGCGGGGAGGGGTGGGCACTGAAGCTTTCTTT.

The rearrangement joins TRBV29-1 to TRBJ1-2, with TRBD1 matching 11 bases. The ends lost 2 bases at V and 4 bases at J; junction bases unmatched: 3. The CDR3 contains 14 residues. Germline V gene data show CDR1 as SQVTM and CDR2 as ANQGSEA. CDR3 DNA sequence: TGCAGCGTTGAAATGGACAGGGGGCTCTATGGCTACACCTTC. It translates to CSVEMDRGLYGYTF.